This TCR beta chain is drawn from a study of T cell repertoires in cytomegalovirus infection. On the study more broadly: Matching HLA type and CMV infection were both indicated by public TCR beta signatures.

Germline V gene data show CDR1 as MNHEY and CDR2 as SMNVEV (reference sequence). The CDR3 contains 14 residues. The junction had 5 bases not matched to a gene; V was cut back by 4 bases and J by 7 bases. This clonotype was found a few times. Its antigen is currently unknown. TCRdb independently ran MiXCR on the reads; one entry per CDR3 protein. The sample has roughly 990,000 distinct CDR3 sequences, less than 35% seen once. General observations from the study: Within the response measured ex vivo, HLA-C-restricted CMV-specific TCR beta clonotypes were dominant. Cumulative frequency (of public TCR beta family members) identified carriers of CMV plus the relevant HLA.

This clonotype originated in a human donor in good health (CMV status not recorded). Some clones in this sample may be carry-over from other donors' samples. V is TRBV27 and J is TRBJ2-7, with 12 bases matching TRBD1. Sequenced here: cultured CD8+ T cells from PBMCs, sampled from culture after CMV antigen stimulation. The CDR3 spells CASSYGTGGAEQYF. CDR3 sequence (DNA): TGTGCCAGCAGTTATGGGACAGGGGGCGCGGAGCAGTACTTC.